The T cell receptor (beta chain) described here comes from a study of blood T cell repertoires in COVID-19. Profiled with immunoSEQ multiplex PCR; TCRdb holds only in-frame clones, not every one. This sample carries around 190,000 clones, more than 60% of them seen once, and the ten largest clones take roughly 12%. Sequences were obtained from peripheral blood. The receptor was derived from a woman aged 45-65 years with acute or convalescent COVID-19.

CDR3 loop: CASSATDNYGYTF. CDR3 in DNA: TGCGCCAGCAGCGCGACAGACAACTATGGCTACACCTTC. The rearrangement uses TRBV5-1 and TRBJ1-2; TRBD1 is a possible D gene (5 bases). Germline-derived CDR1 and CDR2 are SGHRS and YFSETQ. Trimming removed 4 bases at V and 2 bases at J, with 9 bases between. This CDR3 is 13 amino acids long.